This paragraph covers one T cell receptor (beta chain) sequence. The data stem from a study of type 1 regulatory T cells. Study overall: T-allo10 is a Tr1-enriched, alloantigen-specific CD4 T cell product made in vitro.

TCRdb processed the reads anew with MiXCR; each CDR3 protein has one entry. This repertoire shows approximately 97,000 distinct CDR3 sequences, around 30% found once; its top ten account for approximately 2.2%. Trimming cost V 5 bases and J 4 bases; bases outside gene matches: 5. The CDR3 consists of 14 residues. Germline CDR1 and CDR2: SGHTA and FQGNSA. V and J are TRBV7-2 and TRBJ2-1; 7 bases match TRBD1. The sequenced sample was CD4+ T cells, either the whole sample or a sorted fraction (not recorded which). This clonotype was obtained from a human donor in good health. The CDR3 loop reads CASSGQGVYNEQFF. The CDR3, as DNA: TGTGCCAGCAGCGGTCAGGGGGTTTACAATGAGCAGTTCTTC.